Shown below are 5 T cell receptor beta chains from a single sample sequenced in a study of blood T cell repertoires in COVID-19. TCRdb's copy holds only in-frame clones and misses some; the assay was immunoSEQ multiplex PCR. Among 310,000 or so clones, about 86% were seen once, and the ten largest hold 1% to 1.5%. Sequencing was performed on peripheral blood. The receptor source for this set is a woman aged 45-65 years with acute or convalescent COVID-19.

This chain joins TRBV5-1 and TRBJ1-1, with D maybe TRBD1 (6 bases). Germline V gives CDR1 SGHRS, CDR2 YFSETQ. V shed 0 bases and J shed 3 bases, with 12 bases lying between them. There are 15 residues in the CDR3. The CDR3 nucleotides read TGCGCCAGCAGCTTGGTGGCAGGGGTGGACACTGAAGCTTTCTTT. This encodes CASSLVAGVDTEAFF.

The chain's CDR3 is CASSVGGLAGVEEYF. The CDR3 DNA reads as TGTGCCAGCAGCGTAGGGGGACTAGCGGGAGTAGAAGAGTATTTT. The chain recombines TRBV9 with TRBJ2-3; the match to TRBD2 covers 14 bases. Germline V gene data show CDR1 as SGDLS and CDR2 as YYNGEE. The J segment lost 13 bases and the V segment lost 0 bases, leaving 7 bases of the junction unmatched. The CDR3 extends over 15 amino acids. The full variable domain, in which reference TRBV9 and TRBJ2-3 provide the parts outside the CDR3, is DSGVTQTPKHLITATGQRVTLRCSPRSGDLSVYWYQQSLDQGLQFLIQYYNGEERAKGNILERFSAQQFPDLHSELNLSSLELGDSALYFCASSVGGLAGVEEYFGPGTRLTVL.

The rearrangement uses TRBV3-1 (or the pseudogene TRBV3-2) and TRBJ1-2; perhaps TRBD1 as D (5 bases). Trimming removed 6 bases from V and 1 base from J, with 6 bases in between. This CDR3 has 12 amino acids. Per the germline V gene, CDR1 is LGHDT and CDR2 is YNNKEL (reference sequence). CDR3 protein: CASRGLNYGYTF. DNA for the CDR3: TGTGCCAGCAGGGGGCTTAACTATGGCTACACCTTC.

The chain has TRBV6-5 and TRBJ2-1; weak D call: TRBD1 (5 bases). Trimming cost V 8 bases and J 0 bases, with 14 bases left between them. This CDR3 has 15 amino acids. Germline V lookup: CDR1 MNHEY, CDR2 SVGAGI. The CDR3 DNA is TGTGCCAGCGGAACGATAGACAGCTCCTACAATGAGCAGTTCTTC. It encodes CASGTIDSSYNEQFF.

This clone came up a few times. The V call is TRBV13, the J call TRBJ2-7, with D tentatively TRBD1 (6 bases). The length of the CDR3 is 14 residues. The V and J ends lost 4 bases and 2 bases respectively, with 12 bases between them. Germline CDR1 PRHDT, CDR2 FYEKMQ (reference sequence). The chain's CDR3 is CASSSSGQTYEQYF. DNA for the CDR3: TGTGCCAGCAGCTCGTCTGGACAGACCTACGAGCAGTACTTC.